The clone carrying this T cell receptor (beta chain) was seen at least ten times. Its antigen is currently unknown. The data belong to a study of T cells after yellow fever vaccination. CDR1 is SGHRS, CDR2 YFSETQ, per germline. V was clipped by 3 bases and J by 5 bases; unmatched bases: 6. There are 15 residues in the CDR3. Conversion of TCR transcripts into cDNA relied on 5'RACE template switching, which added a universal primer site and UMIs. TCRdb fed the 5' RACE reads into MiXCR, producing one record per CDR3 protein. This table holds more than 300,000 distinct CDR3 sequences, approximately 4.5% found once. Notes on the study in general: Weaker in magnitude, the secondary response showed a faster peak on day 5 versus 15. Boosting was followed by the reappearance of most primary-vaccination clones (around 95% CD4, 85% to 90% CD8).

The specimen was PBMCs, collected 15 days after the yellow fever booster vaccination. This chain joins TRBV5-1 and TRBJ2-1, with 9 positions matching TRBD1. The clonotype comes from a man younger than 35 who received the YFV17D yellow fever vaccine. The CDR3 bases are TGCGCCAGCAGCTCCCCGGGACAGGGACACAATGAGCAGTTCTTC. Amino acids: CASSSPGQGHNEQFF.